The next 8 T cell receptor beta chains were all read from a single sample in a study of T cells expressing NK-cell markers. TCRdb re-called the 5' RACE reads, yielding one record per CDR3 amino acid sequence without DNA. There are a few hundred thousand distinct CDR3 sequences in the sample, with approximately 0.39% held by the top ten. Sequences were obtained from blood T cells: a sorted CD56 or NKG2C T cell subset, CD4+ or CD8+ T cells, or bulk PBMC T cells (not recorded which). Source of these receptors: a man younger than 35 in good health.

This chain connects TRBV6-5 to TRBJ2-1. Germline V lookup: CDR1 MNHEY, CDR2 SVGAGI. The CDR3 is 15 residues long. The CDR3 sequence is CASSSDRSSYNEQFF.

The chain carries TRBV20-1 and TRBJ2-1; TCRdb names TRBD2, which stays unverified in the absence of DNA. The CDR3 runs 18 residues. Germline loops: CDR1 DFQATT, CDR2 SNEGSKA (reference sequence). The CDR3 spells CSARDLRSTSGSYNEQFF.

This chain links TRBV5-8 with TRBJ1-5; the D call of TRBD1 rests on TCRdb alone, since no DNA is present to check it. The CDR3 spans 14 residues. Germline CDR1 and CDR2: SGHTS and YDEGEE. The CDR3 loop is CASSHRVGDQPQHF.

The rearrangement joins TRBV6-5 to TRBJ2-3. Germline V lookup: CDR1 MNHEY, CDR2 SVGAGI. The CDR3 length is 12 residues. CDR3 residues: CASSDRGDTQYF.

This chain connects TRBV7-2 to TRBJ2-1; checking the TCRdb D call of TRBD1 is not possible without DNA. The CDR3 has 16 amino acids. CDR1 is SGHTA, CDR2 FQGNSA, per germline. The CDR3 spells CASSLVSGTGYNEQFF.

This chain joins TRBV14 and TRBJ2-3. This CDR3 is 12 amino acids long. Germline loops: CDR1 SGHDN, CDR2 FVKESK. The CDR3 protein is CASSQGFATQYF.

The chain has TRBV15 and TRBJ2-4; TCRdb gives TRBD1 as the D gene, but with no DNA this cannot be confirmed. The CDR3 totals 15 residues. Per germline, CDR1 LNHNV and CDR2 YYDKDF (reference sequence). Here the CDR3 reads CATSSPTGGKNIQYF.

The rearrangement uses TRBV12-3 or TRBV12-4 and TRBJ2-1; TCRdb outputs TRBD1, but without DNA this stays unchecked. The CDR3 length is 14 residues. The CDR3 sequence: CASSLVQGAGEQFF.